Below are 8 T cell receptor beta chains sequenced from a single sample in a study of blood T cell repertoires in COVID-19 (dated by TCRdb to about 2020). Library construction relied on the immunoSEQ multiplex PCR assay. In TCRdb, the immuneACCESS table is reduced to in-frame sequences with V and J assigned. These tables do not hold every clone; where another copy was compared, an unresolved V gene accounts for under half, and the others remain unexplained. The sample has approximately 46,000 clones on record, approximately 86% of them singletons. The top ten clonotypes cover approximately 15% of the sample. Sequencing used peripheral blood. These TCRs come from a man in his sixties with active or convalescent COVID-19.

By its share, this clone is medium-sized (0.01 to 0.1%). The J gene is TRBJ1-5, the V gene TRBV27, with 8 bases identical to TRBD1. This CDR3 comprises 14 residues. Per germline, CDR1 MNHEY and CDR2 SMNVEV (reference sequence). V gave up 6 bases and J gave up 5 bases; unmatched junction bases: 6. CDR3 amino acids: CASSDRGPDQPQHF. Written as DNA, the CDR3 is TGTGCCAGCAGCGACAGGGGCCCTGATCAGCCCCAGCATTTT.

The rearrangement uses TRBV24-1 and TRBJ1-4, with TRBD1 matching over 7 bases. CDR3 size: 15 residues. With V trimmed by 9 bases and J by 5 bases, 11 bases remained unmatched. Germline V gives CDR1 KGHDR, CDR2 SFDVKD. The CDR3 DNA follows: TGTGCCACCCAACAGGGGACTCTAGGGAATGAAAAACTGTTTTTT. Its translation: CATQQGTLGNEKLFF.

The chain uses TRBV7-6 and TRBJ1-3, with D perhaps matching TRBD1 (6 bases). The CDR3 is 15 residues long. Germline CDR1 SGHVS, CDR2 FNYEAQ. Trimming stripped 4 bases from V and 7 bases from J, with 17 bases between. CDR3 coding DNA: TGTGCCAGCAGCTCTGCGGGTCCAGGGGTGAACACCATATATTTT. This sequence encodes CASSSAGPGVNTIYF.

This clone was seen only a few times. The rearrangement links TRBV27 to TRBJ2-5; 10 bases line up with TRBD2. Trimming cost V 4 bases and J 4 bases; bases outside gene matches: 9. Looked up from germline, CDR1 is MNHEY and CDR2 is SMNVEV (reference sequence). The CDR3 extends over 16 amino acids. This CDR3 is CASSSPRLAGGETQYF. The CDR3 nucleotides are TGTGCCAGCAGTTCCCCGAGGTTAGCGGGGGGAGAGACCCAGTACTTC.

The chain joins TRBV28 to TRBJ1-5; D unclear. Germline values: CDR1 MDHEN, CDR2 SYDVKM. This CDR3 is built from 16 residues. V lost 5 bases and J 6 bases, leaving 20 bases between the germline ends. CDR3 nucleotide sequence: TGTGCCAGCAGTCTTCCTGAGGGCGCGTTCGTTCAGCCCCAGCATTTT. Translated: CASSLPEGAFVQPQHF.

CDR3 sequence: CASSPGTVLYEQYF. CDR3 DNA sequence: TGTGCCAGCAGCCCCGGGACAGTATTGTACGAGCAGTACTTC. This chain uses TRBV11-2 with TRBJ2-7, with 7 nucleotides matching TRBD1. The CDR3 extends over 14 amino acids. Germline CDR1 and CDR2: SGHAT and FQNNGV. V shed 5 bases and J 4 bases; nucleotides not matched to a gene: 8.

In its sample, this clone was seen a few times. The rearrangement uses TRBV13 and TRBJ1-1; tentative D call: TRBD1 (5 bases). The CDR3 runs to 14 residues. The V gene lost 2 bases and the J gene lost 0 bases, with 7 bases spanning the gap. Germline CDR1 PRHDT, CDR2 FYEKMQ (reference sequence). Written as DNA, the CDR3 is TGTGCCAGCAGCTTACCCAGGGTGAACACTGAAGCTTTCTTT. As protein: CASSLPRVNTEAFF.

The chain employs TRBV28 and TRBJ1-5; the D is unclear. This CDR3 region has 12 residues. Germline CDR1 MDHEN, CDR2 SYDVKM. Trimming removed 1 base at V and 6 bases at J, with 4 bases between. The CDR3 region is CASSLYGQPQHF. The CDR3 nucleotides are TGTGCCAGCAGTTTATACGGTCAGCCCCAGCATTTT.